The 25 T cell receptor beta chains in this list originate from one sample, sequenced in a study of blood T cell repertoires in COVID-19. Assay: immunoSEQ multiplex PCR; the TCRdb copy retains only in-frame clones and omits some. The sample has 200,000 to 300,000 clones; 87% are singletons. Sample: PBMCs or T cells enriched from blood (not recorded which). The receptors derive from a woman in her twenties or thirties with acute COVID-19.

The V gene is TRBV18, the J gene TRBJ2-2; 9 nucleotides align to TRBD2. This CDR3 is built from 16 residues. The germline CDR1 and CDR2 sequences are KGHSH and LQKENI. The V segment lost 0 bases and the J segment 6 bases; nucleotides outside the gene matches: 5. This chain's CDR3 is CASSPPWTSAPGELFF. DNA of the CDR3: TGTGCCAGCTCACCACCGTGGACTAGCGCCCCCGGGGAGCTGTTTTTT.

This rearrangement joins TRBV7-2 to TRBJ2-5; 10 nucleotides agree with TRBD2. There are 17 residues in the CDR3. Looked up from germline, CDR1 is SGHTA and CDR2 is FQGNSA. The trim removed 4 bases at V and 1 base at J, leaving 9 bases unmatched. The DNA of the CDR3 is TGTGCCAGCAGCTCAATTACTAGCGGGGCCCTCCAAGAGACCCAGTACTTC. This sequence encodes CASSSITSGALQETQYF.

This sequence joins TRBV11-3 and TRBJ1-1; TRBD1 is a possible D gene (5 bases). V lost 2 bases and J lost 5, with 12 bases in between. CDR3 length: 14 residues. Germline assignment: CDR1 SGHNT and CDR2 YENEEA. The CDR3 DNA sequence: TGTGCCAGCAGCTTAAACCAGGGAAGTACTGAAGCTTTCTTT. It yields the protein CASSLNQGSTEAFF.

The V call is TRBV12-5, the J call TRBJ1-5; no reliable D call. Trimming shortened V by 5 bases and J by 3 bases, and 5 bases separated the two germline ends. CDR1 and CDR2 (germline): LGHNT, FRNRAP. CDR3 length: 12 residues. The CDR3 sequence: CASGISNQPQHF. DNA of the CDR3: TGTGCTAGTGGTATCTCCAATCAGCCCCAGCATTTT.

V is TRBV3-1 (or the pseudogene TRBV3-2) and J is TRBJ2-1, with 7 bases identical to TRBD2. CDR1 and CDR2 from the germline V gene are LGHDT and YNNKEL (reference sequence). This CDR3 region has 16 residues. V shed 0 bases, J shed 5 bases, and the junction held 7 bases outside the gene matches. CDR3 protein: CASSQEIPGGDNEQFF. The CDR3 bases are TGTGCCAGCAGCCAAGAAATCCCGGGAGGCGACAATGAGCAGTTCTTC.

The chain carries TRBV6-5 and TRBJ2-3; 7 bases line up with TRBD2. With V trimmed by 8 bases and J by 0 bases, 2 bases remained unmatched. CDR3 size: 13 residues. Germline V gene sequence: CDR1 MNHEY, CDR2 SVGAGI. The CDR3 DNA reads as TGTGCCAGCTCGGGGGGAAGCACAGATACGCAGTATTTT. This sequence encodes CASSGGSTDTQYF.

The rearrangement links TRBV5-5 to TRBJ1-5; a possible D gene is TRBD1 (5 bases). Per the germline V gene, CDR1 is SGHKS and CDR2 is YYEKEE (reference sequence). V lost 1 base and J 3 bases, leaving 8 bases between the germline ends. The CDR3 runs to 14 residues. Here the CDR3 DNA reads TGTGCCAGCAGCTTGACAGGCTACAATCAGCCCCAGCATTTT. Amino acid sequence: CASSLTGYNQPQHF.

This sequence joins TRBV4-3 and TRBJ1-6; D unresolved. The CDR3 runs to 14 residues. Germline assignment: CDR1 LGHNA and CDR2 YSLEER. The V end was cut by 0 bases, the J end by 8 bases, with 8 bases between. The CDR3 loop reads CASSQEQTDSPLHF. DNA for the CDR3: TGCGCCAGCAGCCAAGAACAGACGGATTCACCCCTCCACTTT.

The V and J genes are TRBV5-1 and TRBJ2-7; TRBD1 matches 9 bases. With 4 bases clipped from V and 3 bases from J, the junction kept 5 bases outside the gene matches. The CDR3 spans 14 residues. From germline, CDR1 is SGHRS and CDR2 YFSETQ. The CDR3 bases are TGCGCCAGCAGCCCGGGACAGGGTGGCTACGAGCAGTACTTC. This translates into CASSPGQGGYEQYF. The variable domain in full, completed from reference TRBV5-1 and TRBJ2-7, reads KAGVTQTPRYLIKTRGQQVTLSCSPISGHRSVSWYQQTPGQGLQFLFEYFSETQRNKGNFPGRFSGRQFSNSRSEMNVSTLELGDSALYLCASSPGQGGYEQYFGPGTRLTVT.

The chain has TRBV4-3 and TRBJ2-7; a possible D gene is TRBD1 (6 bases). The CDR3 is 14 residues long. V was cut by 5 bases and J by 5 bases, with 16 bases left in between. The germline V gene has CDR1 LGHNA and CDR2 YSLEER. CDR3: CASSKSHQGNEQYF. In nucleotides, the CDR3 is TGCGCCAGCAGCAAATCTCACCAGGGGAACGAGCAGTACTTC.

The chain carries TRBV11-2 and TRBJ1-1, with unresolved D. Germline V gives CDR1 SGHAT, CDR2 FQNNGV. Deletions cut 3 bases from V and 0 bases from J, with 5 bases between. CDR3 length: 13 residues. CDR3 nucleotides: TGTGCCAGCAGCTTTAACATGAACACTGAAGCTTTCTTT. Translating it yields CASSFNMNTEAFF.

V is TRBV7-2 and J is TRBJ2-4, with D possibly TRBD2 on 6 matching bases. V was pared by 3 bases and J by 2 bases, with 8 bases between. Germline CDR1 and CDR2: SGHTA and FQGNSA. The CDR3 runs to 14 residues. CDR3 sequence reads: CASSFGGSKNIQYF. The CDR3 region has the DNA TGTGCCAGCAGCTTTGGGGGGTCCAAAAACATTCAGTACTTC.

The chain employs TRBV6-5 and TRBJ1-2; D gene uncertain. V gave up 0 bases and J gave up 7 bases, with 9 bases separating them. The CDR3 loop spans 13 amino acids. Germline-derived CDR1 and CDR2 are MNHEY and SVGAGI. The CDR3 DNA is TGTGCCAGCAGTTACTCGGGGAGCTCTGGCTACACCTTC. Protein: CASSYSGSSGYTF.

The chain recombines TRBV7-2 with TRBJ1-2; 7 bases fit TRBD1. Germline V gene data show CDR1 as SGHTA and CDR2 as FQGNSA. CDR3 size: 12 residues. Trimming at V came to 5 bases and at J to 6 bases, leaving 3 bases not matched to a gene. CDR3: CASSRTGDGYTF. The CDR3 region has the DNA TGTGCCAGCAGCAGGACAGGTGATGGCTACACCTTC.

This chain uses TRBV28 with TRBJ1-2, with D possibly TRBD1 on 6 matching bases. V gave up 3 bases and J gave up 4 bases, with 12 bases separating them. The CDR3 loop spans 14 amino acids. Germline-derived CDR1 and CDR2 are MDHEN and SYDVKM. CDR3 amino acids: CASSFTGQIYGYTF. DNA for the CDR3: TGTGCCAGCAGTTTTACAGGGCAAATCTATGGCTACACCTTC.

The chain couples TRBV19 to TRBJ1-1; D remains unclear. Trimming cost V 3 bases and J 1 base, with 6 bases left between them. Per the germline V gene, CDR1 is LNHDA and CDR2 is SQIVND (reference sequence). The CDR3 covers 13 residues. The CDR3 sequence is CASSMATNTEAFF. CDR3 in DNA: TGTGCCAGTAGTATGGCCACGAACACTGAAGCTTTCTTT.

The chain recombines TRBV5-1 with TRBJ2-6; possibly TRBD1 for D (5 bases). CDR1 is SGHRS and CDR2 is YFSETQ in the germline V gene. Trimming shortened V by 3 bases and J by 3 bases, and 13 bases separated the two germline ends. This CDR3 has 16 residues. The CDR3 spells CASSWAGLFGANVLTF. CDR3 DNA sequence: TGCGCCAGCAGCTGGGCAGGGTTGTTTGGGGCCAACGTCCTGACTTTC.

This clone was seen a handful of times. The J gene is TRBJ1-4, the V gene TRBV7-2, with D possibly TRBD1 on 5 matching bases. V dropped 5 bases and J dropped 3 bases, with 13 bases sitting between them. Germline CDR1 reads SGHTA; CDR2 reads FQGNSA. The CDR3 totals 15 residues. CDR3 nucleotides: TGTGCCAGCAGCCAAGTGGCAGGGTCTAATGAAAAACTGTTTTTT. Residues: CASSQVAGSNEKLFF.

This clone appeared a single time. This chain links TRBV29-1 with TRBJ1-2; D not certain. The CDR3 is 11 amino acids. The V gene lost 4 bases and the J gene lost 5 bases, with 8 bases spanning the gap. Per the germline V gene, CDR1 is SQVTM and CDR2 is ANQGSEA. This CDR3 is CSVGGGYGYTF. CDR3 coding DNA: TGCAGCGTTGGCGGTGGGTATGGCTACACCTTC.

The chain joins TRBV12-3 or TRBV12-4 to TRBJ2-1; D may be TRBD2 (6 bases). Trimming removed 5 bases from V and 12 bases from J, with 14 bases in between. The CDR3 consists of 12 residues. The CDR3 DNA sequence: TGTGCCAGCAGTCCTCCTGACGGGAGGCAGTTCTTC. It is translated as CASSPPDGRQFF.

The genes are TRBV7-2 and TRBJ1-4; 8 nucleotides align to TRBD1. The CDR3 consists of 14 residues. Germline CDR1 is SGHTA and CDR2 is FQGNSA. The junction had 6 bases not matched to a gene; V was cut back by 4 bases and J by 8 bases. The CDR3 spells CASSSRTGSEKLFF. The CDR3, as DNA: TGTGCCAGCAGCTCCCGGACAGGGAGCGAAAAACTGTTTTTT.

This clone was picked up a small number of times. The V call is TRBV19, the J call TRBJ1-1; 7 positions agree with TRBD1. Germline trimming cut 10 bases from V and 3 bases from J; bases unmatched to any gene: 8. The germline CDR1 and CDR2 sequences are LNHDA and SQIVND (reference sequence). CDR3 size: 13 residues. The CDR3 region is CATKDRPDTEAFF. Here the CDR3 DNA reads TGTGCCACCAAGGACAGGCCGGACACTGAAGCTTTCTTT.

V is TRBV5-1 and J is TRBJ2-2, with a tentative D call TRBD1 (7 bases). Germline loops: CDR1 SGHRS, CDR2 YFSETQ. The CDR3 runs 14 residues. With 1 base removed from V and 4 bases from J, the gap between germline ends came to 8 bases. CDR3 protein: CASSLQGGTGELFF. The CDR3 DNA is TGCGCCAGCAGCTTGCAGGGGGGCACCGGGGAGCTGTTTTTT. The variable domain in full, completed from reference TRBV5-1 and TRBJ2-2, reads KAGVTQTPRYLIKTRGQQVTLSCSPISGHRSVSWYQQTPGQGLQFLFEYFSETQRNKGNFPGRFSGRQFSNSRSEMNVSTLELGDSALYLCASSLQGGTGELFFGEGSRLTVL.

The chain has TRBV28 and TRBJ1-2; TRBD1 matches at 11 bases. This CDR3 is built from 15 residues. Germline-derived CDR1 and CDR2 are MDHEN and SYDVKM. Unmatched junction bases numbered 7, after V lost 5 bases and J lost 5 bases. The CDR3 protein is CASSGTGGNLYGYTF. The CDR3 region has the DNA TGTGCCAGCAGTGGGACAGGGGGTAACTTATATGGCTACACCTTC.

V is TRBV5-1 and J is TRBJ2-2; 7 bases map to TRBD1. The CDR3 contains 15 residues. J lost 3 bases, V lost 1 base, and 3 bases had no gene match. Germline values: CDR1 SGHRS, CDR2 YFSETQ. The CDR3 DNA follows: TGCGCCAGCAGCTTGAGAGGGGGCCACACCGGGGAGCTGTTTTTT. Protein product: CASSLRGGHTGELFF. The full variable domain, completed using reference TRBV5-1 and TRBJ2-2, is KAGVTQTPRYLIKTRGQQVTLSCSPISGHRSVSWYQQTPGQGLQFLFEYFSETQRNKGNFPGRFSGRQFSNSRSEMNVSTLELGDSALYLCASSLRGGHTGELFFGEGSRLTVL.